This T cell receptor beta chain was recovered during a study of T cells in Graves' hyperthyroidism and ophthalmopathy. Template material for amplifying TCR beta CDR3 regions consisted of RNA transcripts. A first-round RT-PCR of the TCR CDR3 used the HTBI primer set. Via MiXCR, TCRdb re-called the multiplex PCR reads, giving one row per CDR3 protein. This table holds more than 500,000 distinct CDR3 sequences, 16% found once. This CDR3 has 13 amino acids. From germline, CDR1 is ENHRY and CDR2 SYGVKD. V was clipped by 7 bases and J by 8 bases, with 15 bases between them. This sequence joins TRBV10-3 and TRBJ1-5; D call uncertain. The sample was blood. This TCR was sampled from a woman aged 25 to 45 with Graves' ophthalmopathy. CDR3 loop: CAINQAASEPQHF. CDR3 nucleotides: TGTGCCATCAATCAAGCCGCCTCCGAGCCCCAGCATTTT.